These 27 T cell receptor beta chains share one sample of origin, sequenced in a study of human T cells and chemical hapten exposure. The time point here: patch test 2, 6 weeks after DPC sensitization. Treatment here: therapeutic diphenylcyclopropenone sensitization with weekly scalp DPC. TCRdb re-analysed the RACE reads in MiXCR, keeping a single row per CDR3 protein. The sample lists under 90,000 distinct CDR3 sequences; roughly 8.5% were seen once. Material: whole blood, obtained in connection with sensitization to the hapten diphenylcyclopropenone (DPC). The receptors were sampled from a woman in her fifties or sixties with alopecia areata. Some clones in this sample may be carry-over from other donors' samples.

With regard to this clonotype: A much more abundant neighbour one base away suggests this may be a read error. The CDR3 DNA is TGTGTCACCAGCCCCCCCCCGCGGTATTCACCCCTCCACTTT. It translates to CVTSPPPRYSPLHF. V usage is TRBV15 and J usage is TRBJ1-6; D is undetermined. The CDR3 extends over 14 amino acids. Germline lookup yields CDR1 LNHNV and CDR2 YYDKDF (reference sequence).

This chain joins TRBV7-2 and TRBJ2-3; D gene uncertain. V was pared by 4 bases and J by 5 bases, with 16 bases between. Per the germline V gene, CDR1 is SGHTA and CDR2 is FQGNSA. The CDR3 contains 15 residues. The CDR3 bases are TGTGCCAGCAGCTACCTAGGCGACTTGGGAGATACGCAGTATTTT. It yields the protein CASSYLGDLGDTQYF.

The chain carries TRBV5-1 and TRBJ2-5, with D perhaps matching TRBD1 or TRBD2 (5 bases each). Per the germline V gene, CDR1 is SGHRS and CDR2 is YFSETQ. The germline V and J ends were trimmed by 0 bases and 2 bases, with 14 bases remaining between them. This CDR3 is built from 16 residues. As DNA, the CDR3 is TGCGCCAGCAGCTTGGATAAGGCAGGGAGTCAAGAGACCCAGTACTTC. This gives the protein CASSLDKAGSQETQYF.

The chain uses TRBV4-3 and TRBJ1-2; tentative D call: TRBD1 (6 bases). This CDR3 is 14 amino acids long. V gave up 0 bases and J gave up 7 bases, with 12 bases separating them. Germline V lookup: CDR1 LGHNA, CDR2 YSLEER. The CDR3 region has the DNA TGCGCCAGCAGCCAAGATCGGGGGGCTAGTGGCTACACCTTC. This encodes CASSQDRGASGYTF.

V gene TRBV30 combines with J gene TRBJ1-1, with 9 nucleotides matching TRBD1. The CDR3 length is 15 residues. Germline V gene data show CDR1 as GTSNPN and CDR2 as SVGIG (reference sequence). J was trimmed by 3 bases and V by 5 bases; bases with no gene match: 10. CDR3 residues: CAWEYSGTGYTEAFF. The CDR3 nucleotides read TGTGCCTGGGAATACTCCGGGACAGGGTACACTGAAGCTTTCTTT.

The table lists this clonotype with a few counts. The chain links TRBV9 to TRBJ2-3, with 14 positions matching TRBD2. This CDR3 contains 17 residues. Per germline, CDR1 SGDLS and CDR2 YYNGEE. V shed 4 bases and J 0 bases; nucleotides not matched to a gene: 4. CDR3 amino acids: CASSLGLAGGSTDTQYF. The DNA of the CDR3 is TGTGCCAGCAGCCTTGGACTAGCGGGAGGTAGCACAGATACGCAGTATTTT.

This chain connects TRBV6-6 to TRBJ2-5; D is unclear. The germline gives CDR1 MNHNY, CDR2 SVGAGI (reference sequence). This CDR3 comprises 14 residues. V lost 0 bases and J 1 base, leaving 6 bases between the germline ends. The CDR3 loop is CASSYSLSQETQYF. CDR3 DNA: TGTGCCAGCAGTTACTCCCTAAGCCAAGAGACCCAGTACTTC.

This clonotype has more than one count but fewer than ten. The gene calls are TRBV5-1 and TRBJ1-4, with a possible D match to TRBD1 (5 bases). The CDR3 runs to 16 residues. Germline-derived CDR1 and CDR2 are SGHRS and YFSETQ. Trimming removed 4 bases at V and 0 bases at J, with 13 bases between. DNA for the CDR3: TGCGCCAGCAGCCACGGGACGGCTGCAACTAATGAAAAACTGTTTTTT. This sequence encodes CASSHGTAATNEKLFF.

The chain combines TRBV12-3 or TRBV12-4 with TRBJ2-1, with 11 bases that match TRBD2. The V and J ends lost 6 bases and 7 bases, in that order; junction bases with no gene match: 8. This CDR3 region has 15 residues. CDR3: CASSSTSGNINEQFF. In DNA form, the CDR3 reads TGTGCCAGCAGCTCGACTAGCGGGAATATAAATGAGCAGTTCTTC.

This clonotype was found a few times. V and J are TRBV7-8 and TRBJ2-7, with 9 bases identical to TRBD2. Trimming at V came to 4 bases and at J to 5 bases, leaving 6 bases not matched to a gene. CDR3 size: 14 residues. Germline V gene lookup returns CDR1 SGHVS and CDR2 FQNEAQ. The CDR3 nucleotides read TGTGCCAGCAGCTCTCTAAGCGGGAGGAACGAGCAGTACTTC. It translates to CASSSLSGRNEQYF.

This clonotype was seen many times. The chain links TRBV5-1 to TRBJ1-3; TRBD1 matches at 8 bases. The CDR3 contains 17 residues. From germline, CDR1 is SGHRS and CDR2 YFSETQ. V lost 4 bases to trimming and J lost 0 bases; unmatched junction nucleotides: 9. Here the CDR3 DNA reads TGCGCCAGCAGCCCGTACGGACAGGGATCCTCTGGAAACACCATATATTTT. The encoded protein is CASSPYGQGSSGNTIYF. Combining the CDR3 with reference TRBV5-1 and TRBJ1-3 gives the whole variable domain KAGVTQTPRYLIKTRGQQVTLSCSPISGHRSVSWYQQTPGQGLQFLFEYFSETQRNKGNFPGRFSGRQFSNSRSEMNVSTLELGDSALYLCASSPYGQGSSGNTIYFGEGSWLTVV.

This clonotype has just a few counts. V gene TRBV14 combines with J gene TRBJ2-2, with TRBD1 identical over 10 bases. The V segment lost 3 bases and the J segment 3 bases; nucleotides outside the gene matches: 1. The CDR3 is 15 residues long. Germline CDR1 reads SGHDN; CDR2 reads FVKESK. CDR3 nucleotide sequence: TGTGCCAGCAGCCACGGACAGGGGGACACCGGGGAGCTGTTTTTT. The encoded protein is CASSHGQGDTGELFF.

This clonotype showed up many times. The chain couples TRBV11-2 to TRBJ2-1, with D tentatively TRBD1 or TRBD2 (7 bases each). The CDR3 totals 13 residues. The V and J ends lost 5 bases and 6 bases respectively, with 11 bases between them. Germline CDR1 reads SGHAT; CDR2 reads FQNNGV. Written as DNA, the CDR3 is TGTGCCAGCAGCCAGGGGGGGCTCAATGAGCAGTTCTTC. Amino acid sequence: CASSQGGLNEQFF. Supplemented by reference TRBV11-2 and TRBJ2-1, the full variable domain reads EAGVAQSPRYKIIEKRQSVAFWCNPISGHATLYWYQQILGQGPKLLIQFQNNGVVDDSQLPKDRFSAERLKGVDSTLKIQPAKLEDSAVYLCASSQGGLNEQFFGPGTRLTVL.

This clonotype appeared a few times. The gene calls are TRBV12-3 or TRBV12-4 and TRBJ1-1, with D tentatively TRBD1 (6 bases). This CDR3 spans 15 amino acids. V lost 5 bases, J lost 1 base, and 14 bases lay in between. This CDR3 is CASSPSGASNTEAFF. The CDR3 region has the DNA TGTGCCAGCAGTCCCTCGGGGGCTTCGAACACTGAAGCTTTCTTT.

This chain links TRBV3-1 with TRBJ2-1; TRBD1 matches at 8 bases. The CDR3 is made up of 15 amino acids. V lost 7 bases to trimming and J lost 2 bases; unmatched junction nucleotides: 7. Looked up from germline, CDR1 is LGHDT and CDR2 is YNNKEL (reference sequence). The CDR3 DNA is TGTGCCAGCACTCTGGACAGGGAGACCTACAATGAGCAGTTCTTC. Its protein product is CASTLDRETYNEQFF.

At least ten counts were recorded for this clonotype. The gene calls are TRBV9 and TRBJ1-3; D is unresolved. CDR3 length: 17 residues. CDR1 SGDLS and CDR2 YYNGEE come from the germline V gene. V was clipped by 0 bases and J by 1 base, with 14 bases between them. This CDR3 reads CASSVGPTPSSGNTIYF. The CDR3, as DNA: TGTGCCAGCAGCGTAGGGCCCACTCCTTCTTCTGGAAACACCATATATTTT.

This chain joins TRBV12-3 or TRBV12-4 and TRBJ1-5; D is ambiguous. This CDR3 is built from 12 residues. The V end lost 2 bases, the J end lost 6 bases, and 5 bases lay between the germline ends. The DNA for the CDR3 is TGTGCCAGCAGTTTAAACAGTCAGCCCCAGCATTTT. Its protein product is CASSLNSQPQHF.

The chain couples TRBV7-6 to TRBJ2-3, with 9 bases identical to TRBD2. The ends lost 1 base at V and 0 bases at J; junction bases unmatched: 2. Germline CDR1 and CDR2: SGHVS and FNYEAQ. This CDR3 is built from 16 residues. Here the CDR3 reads CASSLGAGGSTDTQYF. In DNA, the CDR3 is TGTGCCAGCAGCTTAGGGGCGGGAGGGAGCACAGATACGCAGTATTTT.

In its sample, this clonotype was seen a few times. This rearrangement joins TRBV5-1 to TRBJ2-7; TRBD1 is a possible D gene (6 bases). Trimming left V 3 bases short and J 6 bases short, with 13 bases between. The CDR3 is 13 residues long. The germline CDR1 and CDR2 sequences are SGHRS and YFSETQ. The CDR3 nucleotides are TGCGCCAGCAGCTGGGGGCACGGCTTCGAGCAGTACTTC. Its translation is CASSWGHGFEQYF. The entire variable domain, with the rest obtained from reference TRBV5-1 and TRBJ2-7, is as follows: KAGVTQTPRYLIKTRGQQVTLSCSPISGHRSVSWYQQTPGQGLQFLFEYFSETQRNKGNFPGRFSGRQFSNSRSEMNVSTLELGDSALYLCASSWGHGFEQYFGPGTRLTVT.

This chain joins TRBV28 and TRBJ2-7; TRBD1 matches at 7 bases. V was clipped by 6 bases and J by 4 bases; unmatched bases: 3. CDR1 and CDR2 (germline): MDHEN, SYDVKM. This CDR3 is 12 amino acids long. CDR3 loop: CASRTGIYEQYF. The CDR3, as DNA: TGTGCCAGCAGGACAGGGATATACGAGCAGTACTTC.

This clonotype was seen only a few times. CDR3: CASSHLGGSNQPQHF. The DNA of the CDR3 is TGTGCCAGCAGCCATCTAGGGGGTTCAAATCAGCCCCAGCATTTT. This sequence joins TRBV7-2 and TRBJ1-5, with a tentative D call TRBD1 (6 bases). In germline, CDR1 is SGHTA, CDR2 FQGNSA. Trimming shortened V by 5 bases and J by 4 bases, and 15 bases separated the two germline ends. This CDR3 is 15 amino acids long.

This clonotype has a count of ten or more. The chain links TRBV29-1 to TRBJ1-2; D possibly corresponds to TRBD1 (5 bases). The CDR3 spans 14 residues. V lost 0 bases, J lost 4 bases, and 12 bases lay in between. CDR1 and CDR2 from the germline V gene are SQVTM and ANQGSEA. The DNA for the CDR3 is TGCAGCGTTGAAGATCAGGAGACAGTCTATGGCTACACCTTC. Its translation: CSVEDQETVYGYTF.

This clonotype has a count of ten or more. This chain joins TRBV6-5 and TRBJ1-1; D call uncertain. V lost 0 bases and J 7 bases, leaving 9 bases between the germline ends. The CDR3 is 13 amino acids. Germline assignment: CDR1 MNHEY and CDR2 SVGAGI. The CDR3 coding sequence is TGTGCCAGCAGTTACTCGGTGGAAAGTGAAGCTTTCTTT. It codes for CASSYSVESEAFF.

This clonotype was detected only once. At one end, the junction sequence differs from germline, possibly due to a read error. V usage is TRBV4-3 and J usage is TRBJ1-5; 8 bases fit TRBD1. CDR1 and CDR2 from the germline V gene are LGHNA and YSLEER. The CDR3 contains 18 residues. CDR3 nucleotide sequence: TGTGCCAGCAGCCAAGATCTGACAGGGGATGGGAGCAATCGGCCCCAGCATTTT. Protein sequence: CASSQDLTGDGSNRPQHF.

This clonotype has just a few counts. The CDR3: CASGLGQGAVTEAFF. The CDR3 coding sequence is TGTGCTAGTGGTCTTGGACAGGGGGCTGTCACTGAAGCTTTCTTT. The chain combines TRBV12-5 with TRBJ1-1; 11 bases fit TRBD1. This CDR3 has 15 amino acids. V lost 5 bases, J lost 4 bases, and 6 bases stayed unmatched. CDR1 is LGHNT, CDR2 FRNRAP, per germline.

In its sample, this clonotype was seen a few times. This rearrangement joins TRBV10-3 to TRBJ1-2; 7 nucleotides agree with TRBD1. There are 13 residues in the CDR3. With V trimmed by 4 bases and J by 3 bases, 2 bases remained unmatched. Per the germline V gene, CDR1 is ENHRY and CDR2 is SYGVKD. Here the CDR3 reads CAISAQGDYGYTF. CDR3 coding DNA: TGTGCCATCAGTGCTCAGGGGGACTATGGCTACACCTTC.

This CDR3 reads CASSYSVAGGPYNEQFF. The CDR3, as DNA: TGTGCCAGCAGTTACTCGGTAGCGGGAGGGCCTTACAATGAGCAGTTCTTC. The chain employs TRBV6-2 or TRBV6-3 and TRBJ2-1; TRBD2 matches at 11 bases. CDR1 and CDR2 from the germline V gene are MNHEY and SVGEGT. This CDR3 is built from 17 residues. The trim removed 0 bases at V and 4 bases at J, leaving 5 bases unmatched.